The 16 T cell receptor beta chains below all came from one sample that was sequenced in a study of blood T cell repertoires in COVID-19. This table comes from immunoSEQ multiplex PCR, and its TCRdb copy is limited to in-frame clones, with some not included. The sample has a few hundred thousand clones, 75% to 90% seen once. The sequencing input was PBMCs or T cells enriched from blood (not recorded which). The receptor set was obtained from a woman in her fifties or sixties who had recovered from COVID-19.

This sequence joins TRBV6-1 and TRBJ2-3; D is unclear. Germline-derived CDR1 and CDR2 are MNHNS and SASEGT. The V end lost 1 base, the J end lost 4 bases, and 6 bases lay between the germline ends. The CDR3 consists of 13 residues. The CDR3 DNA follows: TGTGCCAGCAGTGAAGGACTTCCAGATACGCAGTATTTT. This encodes CASSEGLPDTQYF.

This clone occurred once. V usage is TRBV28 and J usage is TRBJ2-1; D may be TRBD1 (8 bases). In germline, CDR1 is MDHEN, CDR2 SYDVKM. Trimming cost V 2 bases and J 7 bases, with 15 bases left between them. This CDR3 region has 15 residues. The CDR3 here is CASSLPGQGGNEQFF. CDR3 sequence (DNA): TGTGCCAGCAGTTTACCCGGACAGGGAGGGAATGAGCAGTTCTTC.

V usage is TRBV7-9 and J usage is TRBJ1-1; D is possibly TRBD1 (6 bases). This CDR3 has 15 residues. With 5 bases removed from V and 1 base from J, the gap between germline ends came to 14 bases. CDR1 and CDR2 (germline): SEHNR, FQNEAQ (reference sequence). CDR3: CASSHSTGSNTEAFF. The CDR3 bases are TGTGCCAGCAGCCATTCGACAGGATCGAACACTGAAGCTTTCTTT.

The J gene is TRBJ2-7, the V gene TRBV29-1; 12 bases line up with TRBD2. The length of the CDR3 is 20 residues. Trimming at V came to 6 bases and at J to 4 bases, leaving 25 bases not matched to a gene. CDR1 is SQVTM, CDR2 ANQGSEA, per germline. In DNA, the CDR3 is TGCAGCGTGGGACAGCTTTCGGTTCCTAGCGGGAGGGCACCGATATACGAGCAGTACTTC. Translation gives CSVGQLSVPSGRAPIYEQYF.

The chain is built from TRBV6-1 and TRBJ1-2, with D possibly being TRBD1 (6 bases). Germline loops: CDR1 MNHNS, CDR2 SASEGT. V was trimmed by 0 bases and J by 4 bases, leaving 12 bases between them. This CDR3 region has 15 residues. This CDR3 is CASSEARGTSYGYTF. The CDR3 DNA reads TGTGCCAGCAGTGAAGCGCGGGGGACATCCTATGGCTACACCTTC.

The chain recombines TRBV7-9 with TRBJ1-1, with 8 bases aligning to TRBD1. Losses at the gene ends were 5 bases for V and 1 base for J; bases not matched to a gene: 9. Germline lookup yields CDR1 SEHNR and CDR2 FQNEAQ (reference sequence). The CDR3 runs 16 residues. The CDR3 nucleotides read TGTGCCAGCAGCATAACCGCAGGGGGCGAGAACACTGAAGCTTTCTTT. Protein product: CASSITAGGENTEAFF.

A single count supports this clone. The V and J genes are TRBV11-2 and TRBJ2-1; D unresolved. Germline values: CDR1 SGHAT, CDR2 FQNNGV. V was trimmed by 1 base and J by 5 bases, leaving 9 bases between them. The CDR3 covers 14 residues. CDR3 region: CASSLVPQNNEQFF. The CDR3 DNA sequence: TGTGCCAGCAGCTTAGTACCACAGAACAATGAGCAGTTCTTC. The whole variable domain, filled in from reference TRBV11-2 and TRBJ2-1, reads EAGVAQSPRYKIIEKRQSVAFWCNPISGHATLYWYQQILGQGPKLLIQFQNNGVVDDSQLPKDRFSAERLKGVDSTLKIQPAKLEDSAVYLCASSLVPQNNEQFFGPGTRLTVL.

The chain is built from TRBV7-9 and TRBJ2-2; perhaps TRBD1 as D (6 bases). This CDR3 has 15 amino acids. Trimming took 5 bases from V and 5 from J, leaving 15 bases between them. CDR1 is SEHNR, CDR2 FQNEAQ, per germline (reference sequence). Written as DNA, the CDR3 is TGTGCCAGCAGCGTCCTCGGGACACTGACCGGGGAGCTGTTTTTT. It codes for CASSVLGTLTGELFF.

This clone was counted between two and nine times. In DNA form, the CDR3 reads TGCAGCGTTGAAACAGGGGCTGGAAACACCATATATTTT. Amino acid sequence: CSVETGAGNTIYF. The chain links TRBV29-1 to TRBJ1-3; 7 nucleotides line up with TRBD1. The germline V gene has CDR1 SQVTM and CDR2 ANQGSEA. The CDR3 has 13 amino acids. Trimming cost V 2 bases and J 2 bases; bases outside gene matches: 0.

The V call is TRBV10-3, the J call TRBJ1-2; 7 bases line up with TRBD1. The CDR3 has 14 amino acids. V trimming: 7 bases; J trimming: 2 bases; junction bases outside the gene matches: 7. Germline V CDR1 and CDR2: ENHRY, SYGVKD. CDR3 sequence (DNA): TGTGCCATCACTCCGGACAGGCGGAACTATGGCTACACCTTC. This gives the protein CAITPDRRNYGYTF.

The CDR3 sequence is CASGLAQGRNTEAFF. The CDR3 DNA follows: TGTGCTAGTGGTTTGGCACAGGGAAGGAACACTGAAGCTTTCTTT. The V gene is TRBV12-5, the J gene TRBJ1-1; D is possibly TRBD1 (6 bases). Germline CDR1 reads LGHNT; CDR2 reads FRNRAP. The CDR3 runs 15 residues. V lost 1 base to trimming and J lost 1 base, with 10 bases between them.

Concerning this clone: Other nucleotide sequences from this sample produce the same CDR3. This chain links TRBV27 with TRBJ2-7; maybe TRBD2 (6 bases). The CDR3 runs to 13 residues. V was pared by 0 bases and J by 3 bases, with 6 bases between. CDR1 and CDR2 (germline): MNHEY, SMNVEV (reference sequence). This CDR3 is CASSLSGGYEQYF. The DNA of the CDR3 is TGTGCCAGCAGTTTATCGGGGGGCTACGAGCAGTACTTC.

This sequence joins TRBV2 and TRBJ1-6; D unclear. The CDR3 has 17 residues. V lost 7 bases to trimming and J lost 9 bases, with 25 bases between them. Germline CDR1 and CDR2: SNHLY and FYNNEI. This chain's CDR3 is CASTPLWGSSRGSPLHF. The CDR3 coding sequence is TGTGCCAGCACACCACTCTGGGGTTCCTCGCGGGGTTCACCCCTCCACTTT.

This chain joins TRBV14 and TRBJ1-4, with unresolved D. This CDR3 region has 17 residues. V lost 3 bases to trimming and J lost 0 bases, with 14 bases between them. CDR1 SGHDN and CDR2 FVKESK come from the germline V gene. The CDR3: CASSQRRAVSTNEKLFF. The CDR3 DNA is TGTGCCAGCAGCCAGAGGCGGGCAGTCTCAACTAATGAAAAACTGTTTTTT.

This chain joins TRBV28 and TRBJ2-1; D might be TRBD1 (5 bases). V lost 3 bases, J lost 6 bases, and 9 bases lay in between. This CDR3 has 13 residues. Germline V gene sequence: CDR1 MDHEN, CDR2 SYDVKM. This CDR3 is CASSLKGVNEQFF. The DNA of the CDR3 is TGTGCCAGCAGTTTGAAAGGGGTCAATGAGCAGTTCTTC.

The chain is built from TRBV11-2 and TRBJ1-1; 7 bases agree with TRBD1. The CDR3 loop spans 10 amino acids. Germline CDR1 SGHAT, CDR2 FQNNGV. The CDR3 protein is CAEGGGEAFF. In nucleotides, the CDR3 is TGTGCAGAAGGGGGCGGTGAAGCTTTCTTT.